This T cell receptor (beta chain) was found in a study of T cells in Graves' hyperthyroidism and ophthalmopathy. This clonotype was observed at least ten times. TCR beta CDR3 regions were amplified from RNA transcripts. The TCR CDR3 was amplified in a first-round RT-PCR using the HTBI primer set. Using its own MiXCR run on the multiplex PCR reads, TCRdb lists one record per CDR3 protein. The data show about 590,000 distinct CDR3 sequences, with approximately 14% seen just once and roughly 7% held by the top ten. Trimming at V came to 4 bases and at J to 6 bases, leaving 12 bases not matched to a gene. The CDR3 has 15 residues. Germline V gene data show CDR1 as SGHDT and CDR2 as YYEEEE.

The receptor's source is a woman between 18 and 30 years old with Graves' ophthalmopathy. The chain couples TRBV5-6 to TRBJ1-1; 7 bases line up with TRBD1. Source material: blood. The CDR3 region has the DNA TGTGCCAGCAGCCTGGTGCCAGGGGGGAGGGCTGAAGCTTTCTTT. Translating it yields CASSLVPGGRAEAFF.